This T cell receptor beta chain was captured by sequencing in a study of shared clonotypes between healthy human individuals. TCRdb's table, derived via immunoSEQ multiplex PCR, lists solely in-frame clones and lacks some. There are about 960,000 clones in the sample; 76% occur only once, and over 1.3% lies in the top ten. Subsets obtained from CD4+ cells comprised CD45RA+ naive and CD45RA-negative memory cells. This clone was observed a single time. The CDR3 has 16 amino acids. The V gene's germline CDR1 is SGHRS and CDR2 YFSETQ. V shed 0 bases, J shed 4 bases, and the junction held 5 bases outside the gene matches.

Sample: memory CD4+ T cells sorted from blood. Subset described: CD45RA-negative fraction. The rearrangement uses TRBV5-1 and TRBJ2-5; the match to TRBD2 covers 11 bases. This clonotype originated in a young man in good health. DNA of the CDR3: TGCGCCAGCAGCTTGGTGCCTACTAGCGGGAGAGAGACCCAGTACTTC. It is translated as CASSLVPTSGRETQYF.